This TCR beta chain came from a study of blood T cell repertoires in COVID-19. The CDR3 extends over 13 amino acids. Germline assignment: CDR1 SGHTA and CDR2 FQGNSA. Trimming removed 1 base from V and 10 bases from J, with 13 bases in between. Generated by immunoSEQ multiplex PCR, the TCRdb table keeps only in-frame clones and is missing some. The table has roughly 49,000 clones, roughly 80% seen once; the top ten hold roughly an eighth. This sequence was found in a human donor in a cohort sampled during active COVID-19. The chain is built from TRBV7-2 and TRBJ1-1; unclear D gene. Sequencing input: peripheral blood. CDR3 region: CASSLVTTPGAFF. The CDR3 DNA is TGTGCCAGCAGCTTAGTGACAACCCCTGGAGCTTTCTTT.